This T cell receptor (beta chain) derives from a study of cytomegalovirus exposure and HLA in healthy donors listed by TCRdb under 2017. At the level of the whole study: In an earlier analysis of around 540 of the donors, about 260 Gb of sequence data and approximately 100 million unique TCR beta sequences from about 179 million T cells were reported. Rather than using new phenotypic data, the later analysis identified candidate immune exposures from TCR beta sequences and from how often those sequences occurred across donors. The study used immunosequencing to profile the T cell repertoires of hundreds of subjects and linked those repertoires to cytomegalovirus serostatus. Both class I and class II loci were covered by HLA typing, at four-digit resolution. Five DR-DQ haplotypes were handled as single units for association and clustering because linkage in the cohort was strong. Among 398 genotyped donors of the cohort, an average of roughly 240,000 unique TCR beta nucleotide sequences were sequenced per donor, roughly 20% of them non-productive. A later genetic analysis took genome-wide SNP genotypes for 398 of the 666 donors and used that subset as a discovery cohort. To decide whether each TCR beta V gene segment behaved as functional or pseudogenic, an earlier analysis of some 570 of the donors relied on high-throughput TCR beta sequencing. Roughly 300 gigabases of sequencing data and 70 million to 100 million unique TCR sequences were included in an early release covering several hundred HLA-typed donors. Every repertoire in the discovery cohort had been generated on one and the same sequencing platform. Typing coverage varied by locus: roughly 629-640 donors for A, B, C, DRB1 and DQB1; approximately 500 for DQA1; approximately 610 for DPA1; some 470 for DPB1. Among the approximately 430 genotyped donors, approximately 77% belonged to the genetic ancestry cluster associated with self-reported Caucasian donors. Alongside the repertoire data, information on donor age, sex, ethnicity and CMV serostatus was compiled. The study combined high-throughput TCR immunosequencing, statistical association of individual TCRs with disease status, and machine learning to predict cytomegalovirus infection status. The study was designed to test whether signatures of past pathogen exposure could be identified by cataloging public T cell receptors. A separate validation cohort of roughly 120 different subjects was used in addition to the approximately 610-subject first cohort. A later analysis re-examined previously published TCR beta repertoires from several hundred donors and added high-resolution HLA genotyping to investigate patterns of TCR occurrence.

The research as a whole found: Presence/absence analyses assumed roughly uniform sequencing depth across donors, an assumption that may not hold. A few of the identified cytomegalovirus-associated TCR beta chains were confirmed in vitro to be specific for cytomegalovirus antigens. Across donors, most TCR sequences were observed very rarely, whereas some public TCRs were present in many individuals. Because some donors lacked HLA typing at each locus, the association tests relied only on the typed subset. When HLA alleles, especially DR and DQ, strongly co-occurred, attributing TCR associations to individual alleles was difficult. A further reported finding was that TCR beta sequences accurately predicted the HLA-A and HLA-B alleles for most subjects in the first cohort. In a later analysis, several top co-occurrence clusters were reported to appear linked to parvovirus B19, influenza, CMV and Epstein-Barr virus. The classifier was reported to diagnose cytomegalovirus status with high specificity and sensitivity in both the original cohort and the validation cohort. A later genetic analysis reported fewer N-insertions in productive TCRs among donors in an Asian-associated ancestry cluster than the roughly 620-donor mean. The study listed 170 or so TCR beta chains as associated with cytomegalovirus. Immune exposure information for the cohort was limited to CMV serostatus. In a later genetic analysis, a missense DCLRE1C variant was associated with V-gene and J-gene trimming of TCR beta chains, and the association was replicated in an independent cohort. In an earlier analysis of some 640 of the donors, most TCR beta V segments were observed in productive rearrangements about 87% or about 30% of the time, broadly matching IMGT annotations. According to the authors, the approach could potentially be generalized to other disease states and immunological phenotypes. In a later analysis, TCR association rates were found to vary across HLA loci, with the most associated TCRs seen for DRB1 alleles and the fewest for HLA-C alleles. Compared with equally common non-associated chains, HLA-associated TCR beta chains in a later analysis were more clonally expanded and had lower generation probabilities. Linkage disequilibrium might explain the correlated functional status among segregating V segments, but an unknown experimental factor could not be excluded. Because counts were too low, 15 or so rarely observed V segments, including chromosome 9 orphons, were excluded from the earlier analysis of 587 of the donors. Some IMGT-functional V segments, including TRBV6-2 and TRBV6-3, could not be distinguished by the 87-base-pair reads and were therefore excluded. At a false discovery rate of 0.05, a later analysis linked under 20,000 TCR beta sequences to specific HLA alleles. Only TCR beta chains were sequenced in this cohort, and the absence of alpha or paired-chain data limited detectable features. A cluster of highly shared sequence variants was judged likely to be a technical artifact of the sequencing pipeline. In a later analysis, most CMV-associated TCR beta chains were found to appear HLA-restricted, with HLA associations seemingly driven largely by CMV exposure.

The CDR3 has 15 amino acids, counting the end cysteine and phenylalanine. Just CDR3 DNA is preserved here, 45 bases in frame from base 1. Trimmed from V: 2 bases; trimmed from J: 6 bases; junction bases lacking a gene match: 6. For CDR1 and CDR2, the germline V gene (reference sequence) lists MNHEY and SMNVEV. As for this clone: Its recognized antigen is unknown. No base quality values were provided; no much bigger clone lies one nucleotide off.

Library preparation employed the immunoSEQ multiplex PCR assay. A mixture of 60 forward primers for TCR Vbeta segments and 13 reverse primers for TCR Jbeta segments was used in the multiplex PCR. The CDR3 region of rearranged TCR beta genes was amplified from genomic DNA with a multiplex PCR assay. The Illumina HiSeq System was used to sequence the amplified TCR beta libraries as 87-base-pair reads. Turning to the authors' computational methods: A later analysis tallied tens of millions of unique TCR beta chains across the approximately 670 repertoires, and some 10 million of those chains were shared by two or more donors. To remove PCR and sequencing errors, raw reads were error-corrected and collapsed into unique sequences using a nearest-neighbor algorithm that merged closely related sequences. V, D and J gene segments were assigned by aligning CDR3 sequences to IMGT reference sequences. Each retained sequence needed at least a six-nucleotide match to both a V gene segment and a J gene segment. Rearrangements were classified as productive when the CDR3 lacked stop codons and remained in frame with V and J, and all other rearrangements were classified as non-productive. Following IMGT convention, CDR3 was defined as the stretch from the second conserved V-encoded cysteine up to the conserved J-encoded phenylalanine. The earlier analysis of 500 to 600 of the donors excluded sequences that lacked an unambiguous match to a single V gene segment. In an earlier analysis of 450 to 700 of the donors, V segments were called functional above 56.7% productive rearrangements and were called segregating when the between-donor standard deviation exceeded 5%. A statistical classification framework was built for diagnosing cytomegalovirus status from the catalog of TCR beta chain sequences. A later analysis assigned V and J genes by comparing TCR nucleotide sequences with IMGT/GENE-DB human TR gene sequences. A later analysis assigned CDR3 sequences and most-parsimonious VDJ recombination scenarios with the TCRdist pipeline. In a later analysis, each TCR beta chain was defined by its CDR3 amino acid sequence together with its V-gene family, and reads without a unique V-gene family were excluded. A later analysis removed several hundred highly shared, low-generation-probability nucleotide sequences to deal with suspected cross-contamination and a sequencing artifact. In a later analysis, a clonal expansion index for each public chain was calculated from normalized within-repertoire ranks of inferred template counts. Generation probabilities in a later analysis came from a VDJ recombination model fitted to out-of-frame rearrangements, and those results were checked against IGoR. In a later analysis, hypergeometric tests were used to score TCR-TCR, TCR-HLA and TCR-CMV co-occurrence, with a repertoire-size bias correction applied to TCR pairs. To estimate false discovery rates, a later analysis permuted the HLA or CMV assignments 20 times. In a later analysis, co-occurring TCRs were grouped with DBSCAN, and TCRdist sequence similarity was added when clustering was performed within HLA-allele-positive subsets. Repertoires with fewer than 30,000 or more than 120,000 public chains, plus five repertoires with anomalous nucleotide sharing, were excluded from co-occurrence clustering. Entries here come from immuneACCESS through TCRdb and include only in-frame sequences with V and J called. Some clones fail to appear in such tables; in the studies checked, an unresolved V gene covers under half of the shortfall, and the cause of the remainder is unknown. The DNA gave D and trimming, while V, J and clone size come from that table. Within this sample are approximately 81,000 clones, with 77% of them counted one time only. The ten top clones hold 2.5% to 3.5% of the sample.

The cohort comprised under 700 healthy bone marrow donors. Cohort members were all nominally healthy when sampled, although unrecorded immune exposures were likely present. The donor tested CMV seropositive and was one of the 289 seropositive cohort members. Each donor provided a peripheral blood sample, and peripheral blood mononuclear cells were used for TCR beta sequencing. The Qiagen DNeasy Blood Extraction Kit was used to extract genomic DNA from the blood cell samples. Material: PBMCs. Recombination joined TRBV27 with TRBJ1-5; the junction holds 8 bases that match TRBD1. This clonotype originated in a man in his fifties in good health and CMV-seropositive. Read as DNA, the sequence is TGTGCCAGCAGTTTAACGGACAGGGAGATTCAGCCCCAGCATTTT. This encodes CASSLTDREIQPQHF.